A single sample gave rise to the 15 T cell receptor beta chains below, sequenced in a study of cytomegalovirus exposure and HLA in healthy donors. The PCR used 60 Vbeta and 13 Jbeta primers. Using immunoSEQ multiplex PCR, the repertoire was profiled, and TCRdb retains in-frame clones only, with some absent. The sample lists about 230,000 clones, about 84% seen once, with around 1.2% in the top ten. The sequenced material came from PBMCs. The origin of the receptors is a human donor in good health.

J is TRBJ1-1 and V is TRBV7-8, with 7 bases matching TRBD1. The CDR3 is made up of 14 amino acids. V was pared by 5 bases and J by 3 bases, with 6 bases of the junction left unmatched. Germline V gene lookup returns CDR1 SGHVS and CDR2 FQNEAQ. CDR3 sequence (DNA): TGTGCCAGCAGCCCGACAGGGCCTTACACTGAAGCTTTCTTT. This translates into CASSPTGPYTEAFF.

V is TRBV5-1 and J is TRBJ2-7; D is possibly TRBD2 (5 bases). Germline V CDR1 and CDR2: SGHRS, YFSETQ. The V end was cut by 7 bases, the J end by 2 bases, with 13 bases between. This CDR3 has 13 residues. CDR3 coding DNA: TGCGCCAGCCGGCCGGGGTCAACCTACGAGCAGTACTTC. Translation: CASRPGSTYEQYF. The variable domain in full, completed from reference TRBV5-1 and TRBJ2-7, reads KAGVTQTPRYLIKTRGQQVTLSCSPISGHRSVSWYQQTPGQGLQFLFEYFSETQRNKGNFPGRFSGRQFSNSRSEMNVSTLELGDSALYLCASRPGSTYEQYFGPGTRLTVT.

This chain joins TRBV6-1 and TRBJ2-2; D not resolved. Germline V gene lookup returns CDR1 MNHNS and CDR2 SASEGT. V lost 3 bases and J 6 bases, leaving 5 bases between the germline ends. This CDR3 is built from 12 residues. The chain's CDR3 is CASSEFAGELFF. The CDR3 DNA reads TGTGCCAGCAGTGAGTTCGCCGGGGAGCTGTTTTTT.

The chain combines TRBV5-1 with TRBJ1-1; maybe TRBD1 (5 bases). The V and J ends lost 5 bases and 1 base respectively, with 6 bases between them. CDR1 is SGHRS, CDR2 YFSETQ, per germline. This CDR3 contains 12 residues. DNA of the CDR3: TGCGCCAGCAGGACAGAGAACACTGAAGCTTTCTTT. This codes for CASRTENTEAFF. Drawing the rest from reference TRBV5-1 and TRBJ1-1, the complete variable domain is KAGVTQTPRYLIKTRGQQVTLSCSPISGHRSVSWYQQTPGQGLQFLFEYFSETQRNKGNFPGRFSGRQFSNSRSEMNVSTLELGDSALYLCASRTENTEAFFGQGTRLTVV.

The gene calls are TRBV9 and TRBJ2-7; the D gene is possibly TRBD2 (7 bases). This CDR3 has 15 residues. V was cut by 4 bases and J by 2 bases, with 16 bases left in between. Germline CDR1 is SGDLS and CDR2 is YYNGEE. The CDR3 loop is CASSPRGAEPYEQYF. CDR3 in DNA: TGTGCCAGCAGCCCCCGGGGGGCGGAGCCCTACGAGCAGTACTTC.

This clone occurred a few times. The gene calls are TRBV10-3 and TRBJ2-1, with a weak D call TRBD1 (5 bases). Germline V gene lookup returns CDR1 ENHRY and CDR2 SYGVKD. The CDR3 loop spans 13 amino acids. Trimming removed 3 bases at V and 5 bases at J, with 8 bases between. The CDR3 reads CAISDRVNNEQFF. CDR3 sequence (DNA): TGTGCCATCAGTGACAGGGTTAACAATGAGCAGTTCTTC.

The chain joins TRBV9 to TRBJ2-2; 8 nucleotides align to TRBD2. V lost 0 bases and J lost 6; bases outside the gene matches: 4. Germline V gives CDR1 SGDLS, CDR2 YYNGEE. The CDR3 length is 15 residues. CDR3 amino acids: CASSVAGGPSGELFF. In nucleotides, the CDR3 is TGTGCCAGCAGCGTAGCGGGAGGGCCGTCCGGGGAGCTGTTTTTT.

The CDR3 DNA reads TGTGCCTCTAACCTTCGGGGACAGTGGCCAGGAATTCCGTCCTACGAGCAGTACTTC. Translation: CASNLRGQWPGIPSYEQYF. The chain links TRBV10-3 to TRBJ2-7, with TRBD1 identical over 7 bases. This CDR3 has 19 residues. CDR1 ENHRY and CDR2 SYGVKD come from the germline V gene. Losses at the gene ends were 11 bases for V and 1 base for J; bases not matched to a gene: 26.

The rearrangement uses TRBV4-3 and TRBJ2-7; a possible D gene is TRBD1 (6 bases). Germline CDR1 is LGHNA and CDR2 is YSLEER. This CDR3 region has 14 residues. V lost 0 bases and J lost 2, with 8 bases in between. In DNA form, the CDR3 reads TGCGCCAGCAGCCAAGATACAGGGCCCTACGAGCAGTACTTC. It translates to CASSQDTGPYEQYF.

V and J are TRBV9 and TRBJ1-2; tentative D call: TRBD1 (5 bases). Germline values: CDR1 SGDLS, CDR2 YYNGEE. The CDR3 contains 12 residues. The V end was cut by 7 bases, the J end by 4 bases, with 11 bases between. Here the CDR3 DNA reads TGTGCCAGCTCGGAGGGGTTCTATGGCTACACCTTC. Its translation: CASSEGFYGYTF.

V is TRBV7-9 and J is TRBJ2-1; possible D gene TRBD1, 5 bases. The V gene lost 3 bases and the J gene lost 9 bases, with 18 bases spanning the gap. This CDR3 has 15 amino acids. Looked up from germline, CDR1 is SEHNR and CDR2 is FQNEAQ (reference sequence). The CDR3 loop reads CASSFGAVGSREQFF. CDR3 DNA: TGTGCCAGCAGCTTTGGGGCAGTCGGTAGCCGTGAGCAGTTCTTC. Drawing the rest from reference TRBV7-9 and TRBJ2-1, the complete variable domain is DTGVSQNPRHKITKRGQNVTFRCDPISEHNRLYWYRQTLGQGPEFLTYFQNEAQLEKSRLLSDRFSAERPKGSFSTLEIQRTEQGDSAMYLCASSFGAVGSREQFFGPGTRLTVL.

The chain joins TRBV28 to TRBJ1-1; TRBD1 aligns across 7 bases. Trimming took 6 bases from V and 0 from J; bases not matched to a gene: 4. Germline values: CDR1 MDHEN, CDR2 SYDVKM. This CDR3 comprises 14 residues. CDR3 region: CASSPTGMNTEAFF. The CDR3 bases are TGTGCCAGCAGCCCGACAGGGATGAACACTGAAGCTTTCTTT.

This clone was recorded only once. The chain couples TRBV5-5 to TRBJ2-3; the D gene is possibly TRBD1 (6 bases). This CDR3 region has 15 residues. The V end lost 1 base, the J end lost 2 bases, and 11 bases lay between the germline ends. CDR1 and CDR2 from the germline V gene are SGHKS and YYEKEE (reference sequence). This chain's CDR3 is CASSLRTGNTDTQYF. CDR3 nucleotides: TGTGCCAGCAGCTTGCGAACAGGGAACACAGATACGCAGTATTTT.

The rearrangement links TRBV19 to TRBJ2-1; 8 bases are a match to TRBD2. CDR1 is LNHDA, CDR2 SQIVND, per germline (reference sequence). V was clipped by 6 bases and J by 0 bases; unmatched bases: 4. The CDR3 totals 15 residues. The CDR3 protein is CASRLLADSYNEQFF. The CDR3 region has the DNA TGTGCCAGTAGGCTACTAGCGGACTCCTACAATGAGCAGTTCTTC.

This rearrangement joins TRBV6-1 to TRBJ2-7; TRBD2 matches at 10 bases. Germline V CDR1 and CDR2: MNHNS, SASEGT. The CDR3 spans 15 residues. V shed 4 bases, J shed 6 bases, and the junction held 9 bases outside the gene matches. CDR3 residues: CASSVPLAGVSEQYF. CDR3 sequence (DNA): TGTGCCAGCAGTGTCCCGCTAGCGGGAGTGTCCGAGCAGTACTTC.